What follows are 10 T cell receptor beta chains derived from one specimen sequenced in a study of T cells in Graves' hyperthyroidism and ophthalmopathy (dated by TCRdb to about 2019). Libraries were made using multiplex PCR. Sequencing used an Illumina HiSeq 2000. Amplification of TCR beta CDR3 regions was carried out from RNA transcripts. The first round of RT-PCR for the TCR CDR3 was performed with the HTBI primer set and the Qiagen OneStep RT-PCR kit. TCRdb applied fastp at Q25 and MiXCR to the public reads, then kept only in-frame beta chains. All rows with the same CDR3 protein become a single entry with the most common DNA and genes. The sample has roughly 700,000 distinct CDR3 sequences on record, 35% of them singletons. The top ten constitute around 30% of the sample. The sample comprised blood. The receptor source for this set is a woman in her thirties or forties with Graves' hyperthyroidism.

This clonotype showed up many times. The CDR3 here is CASSYTSRGTEAFF. In nucleotides, the CDR3 is TGTGCCAGCAGCTACACCTCGCGAGGCACTGAAGCTTTCTTT. The chain couples TRBV5-6 to TRBJ1-1, with D unclear. V was pared by 3 bases and J by 4 bases, with 13 bases between. The length of the CDR3 is 14 residues. Per the germline V gene, CDR1 is SGHDT and CDR2 is YYEEEE.

V and J are TRBV2 and TRBJ2-6; possible D gene TRBD2, 6 bases. Germline loops: CDR1 SNHLY, CDR2 FYNNEI. Trimming stripped 5 bases from V and 0 bases from J, with 26 bases between. This CDR3 is 21 amino acids long. CDR3 sequence (DNA): TGTGCCAGCAGTTTATCGTCCCCACGGCGGGGACCAAGCTCTGGGGCCAACGTCCTGACTTTC. It codes for CASSLSSPRRGPSSGANVLTF.

The chain combines TRBV4-2 with TRBJ2-7, with D tentatively TRBD1 or TRBD2 (5 bases each). This CDR3 is 13 amino acids long. The germline V gene has CDR1 LGHNA and CDR2 YNFKEQ. Trimming pared 5 bases from V and 2 bases from J, leaving 10 bases between. CDR3 sequence reads: CASSAPGPYEQYF. The CDR3 nucleotides are TGTGCCAGCAGCGCCCCGGGGCCCTACGAGCAGTACTTC.

V is TRBV12-3 or TRBV12-4 and J is TRBJ1-1, with D tentatively TRBD1 (6 bases). This CDR3 is built from 17 residues. Trimming removed 2 bases from V and 1 base from J, with 17 bases in between. CDR3 in DNA: TGTGCCAGCAGTTTAAACGTAGGGGGGAAAGGGAACACTGAAGCTTTCTTT. It is translated as CASSLNVGGKGNTEAFF.

The CDR3 here is CASSYSGTTDTQYF. The CDR3 nucleotides are TGTGCCAGCAGCTATAGCGGAACCACAGATACGCAGTATTTT. V gene TRBV7-9 combines with J gene TRBJ2-3; tentative D call: TRBD2 (6 bases). There are 14 residues in the CDR3. Deletions cut 4 bases from V and 2 bases from J, with 10 bases between. Germline-derived CDR1 and CDR2 are SEHNR and FQNEAQ (reference sequence).

The J gene is TRBJ1-4, the V gene TRBV5-1; 7 nucleotides agree with TRBD1. After removal of 9 bases from V and 3 bases from J, the junction contained 11 bases not matched to a gene. CDR3 length: 15 amino acids. Per germline, CDR1 SGHRS and CDR2 YFSETQ. In DNA form, the CDR3 reads TGCGCCACCCGACAGGGAGGCACAGCTAATGAAAAACTGTTTTTT. Translating it yields CATRQGGTANEKLFF.

This clonotype was seen only a few times. The chain links TRBV12-3 or TRBV12-4 to TRBJ2-7; D call uncertain. The V end was cut by 2 bases, the J end by 5 bases, with 13 bases between. The CDR3 runs 14 residues. The CDR3 loop is CASSLFQVGDEQYF. CDR3 nucleotides: TGTGCCAGCAGTTTATTCCAGGTAGGCGACGAGCAGTACTTC.

A few counts support this clonotype. The chain carries TRBV12-5 and TRBJ2-5; perhaps D is TRBD1 or TRBD2 (5 bases each). Between the trimmed V and J ends, which lost 5 bases and 2 bases, there was a span of 12 bases. The V gene's germline CDR1 is LGHNT and CDR2 FRNRAP. The CDR3 runs 14 residues. DNA for the CDR3: TGTGCTAGTGGTACGGGACCGCTTCAAGAGACCCAGTACTTC. Its protein product is CASGTGPLQETQYF.

The chain joins TRBV5-1 to TRBJ2-2; TRBD2 matches 7 bases. Trimming took 4 bases from V and 4 from J; bases not matched to a gene: 13. The CDR3 runs 17 residues. Looked up from germline, CDR1 is SGHRS and CDR2 is YFSETQ. The CDR3 reads CASSQNPKRGGTGELFF. The CDR3 nucleotides are TGCGCCAGCAGCCAAAACCCTAAGCGGGGCGGCACCGGGGAGCTGTTTTTT.

This clonotype was seen only a few times. The V and J genes are TRBV6-6 and TRBJ2-7; 8 bases align to TRBD2. Per germline, CDR1 MNHNY and CDR2 SVGAGI (reference sequence). The CDR3 totals 15 residues. V was pared by 3 bases and J by 1 base, with 5 bases of the junction left unmatched. CDR3 coding DNA: TGTGCCAGCAGTTATCCGATAGCGGGATCCTACGAGCAGTACTTC. The encoded protein is CASSYPIAGSYEQYF.